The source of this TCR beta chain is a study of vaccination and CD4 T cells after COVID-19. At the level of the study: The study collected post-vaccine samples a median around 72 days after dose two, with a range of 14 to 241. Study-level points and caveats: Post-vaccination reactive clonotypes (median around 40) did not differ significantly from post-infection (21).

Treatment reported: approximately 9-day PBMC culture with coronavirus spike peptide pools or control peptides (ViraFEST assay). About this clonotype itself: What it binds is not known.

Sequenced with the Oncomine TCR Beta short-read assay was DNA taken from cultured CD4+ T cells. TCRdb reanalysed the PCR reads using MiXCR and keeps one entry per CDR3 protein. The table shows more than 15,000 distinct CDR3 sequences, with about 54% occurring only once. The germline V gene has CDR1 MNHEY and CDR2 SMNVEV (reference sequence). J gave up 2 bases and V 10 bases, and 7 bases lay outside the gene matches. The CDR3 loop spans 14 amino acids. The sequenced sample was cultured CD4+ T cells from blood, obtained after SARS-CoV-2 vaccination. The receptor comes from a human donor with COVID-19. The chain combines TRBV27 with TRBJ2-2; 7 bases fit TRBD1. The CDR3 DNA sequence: TGTGCCACAAGCAACAGGGGCAACACCGGGGAGCTGTTTTTT. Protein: CATSNRGNTGELFF.